Listed below are T cell receptor beta chains from one sample, sequenced in a study of tumor-infiltrating lymphocytes in primary liver carcinoma. TCRdb reprocessed the multiplex PCR reads via MiXCR and lists one record per CDR3 protein. The data contain 25,000 to 35,000 distinct CDR3 sequences, 60% to 85% of them singletons. Sequenced material: liver tumor tissue from sampling region 5. These receptors were obtained from a man aged 40-49 years with primary liver carcinoma and hepatitis B virus infection. CDR3s include the opening cysteine and the closing phenylalanine or tryptophan. The D gene is left open where the match is weak. The listing skips clone size in some rows; elsewhere it reads once, few, many or a size class.

clone size,V gene,J gene,D gene,CDR3 protein,CDR3 DNA
-,TRBV10-3,TRBJ1-1,-,CPISEPLKHTEAFF,TGTCCCATCAGTGAGCCATTGAAACACACTGAAGCTTTCTTT
many,TRBV24-1,TRBJ2-1,-,CATSVKLARSYNEQFF,TGTGCCACCAGTGTAAAGCTAGCGCGTTCTTACAATGAGCAGTTCTTC
-,TRBV29-1,TRBJ2-5,-,CSVETDKGRGETQCF,TGCAGCGTTGAGACAGACAAGGGGCGCGGAGAGACCCAGTGCTTC
-,TRBV28,TRBJ2-7,TRBD1,CASVRTGDSYVQYF,TGTGCCAGCGTCCGGACAGGGGACTCCTACGTGCAGTACTTC
-,TRBV10-3,TRBJ2-3,TRBD2,CATSGGADTKYF,TGTGCCACCTCGGGAGGTGCAGATACGAAGTATTTT
-,TRBV10-3,TRBJ2-3,-,CAISEPLRLVGATDTQYF,TGTGCCATCAGTGAACCCCTCCGACTAGTGGGAGCCACAGATACGCAGTATTTT
once,TRBV11-2,TRBJ2-7,TRBD1,CASCTPDRVSYEQYF,TGTGCCAGCTGCACACCTGACAGGGTGTCCTACGAGCAGTACTTC
-,TRBV6-5,TRBJ1-1,TRBD1,CVSSCSWTGNTEAFF,TGTGTCAGCAGTTGCTCGTGGACAGGGAACACTGAAGCTTTCTTT
-,TRBV6-5,TRBJ2-5,-,CASSYSWDAQEAQYF,TGTGCCAGCAGTTATAGCTGGGATGCACAAGAGGCCCAGTACTTC
-,TRBV11-2,TRBJ2-2,TRBD1,CANSLDRPATGELFF,TGTGCCAACAGCCTGGACAGGCCTGCCACCGGGGAGCTGTTTTTT
-,TRBV5-5,TRBJ2-7,-,CASSYSPHSDSYEQYF,TGTGCCAGCAGTTACTCGCCCCACAGTGACTCCTACGAGCAGTACTTC
-,TRBV5-4,TRBJ1-6,TRBD1,CARSTRQGHNSLLHF,TGTGCCAGGAGCACGAGACAGGGGCATAATTCACTCCTCCACTTT
few,TRBV9,TRBJ2-2,-,CASSRTLANTGELFF,TGTGCCAGCAGCAGGACCCTCGCGAACACCGGGGAGCTGTTTTTT
-,TRBV30,TRBJ2-2,-,CAWSIANSATGELCF,TGTGCCTGGAGTATCGCGAACTCCGCGACCGGGGAACTGTGTTTT
-,TRBV4-1,TRBJ2-2,-,CARSPTRTVSTGELVF,TGCGCCAGGAGCCCAACCCGCACAGTAAGCACCGGGGAGCTGGTTTTT
-,TRBV6-6,TRBJ1-2,-,CASSYSYRSYGYTF,TGTGCCAGCAGTTACTCGTACAGGAGTTATGGCTATACCTTC
-,TRBV11-2,TRBJ2-1,TRBD2,CASSLNGRFSGTLYIEQFF,TGTGCCAGCAGCTTAAATGGGCGATTCAGCGGGACCCTTTACATTGAGCAGTTCTTT
-,TRBV12-3/TRBV12-4,TRBJ2-1,-,CTSSSRRGVSYNEQFF,TGTACCAGCAGTTCTCGGAGAGGAGTCTCCTACAATGAGCAGTTCTTC
-,TRBV28,TRBJ1-5,-,CAGSQPATRVRPQHF,TGTGCCGGCAGTCAACCGGCGACAAGGGTTCGGCCCCAGCATTTT
-,TRBV12-3/TRBV12-4,TRBJ1-2,-,CASCYLRERDDLCYGYTF,TGTGCCAGCTGTTATCTCAGGGAGCGAGACGACCTATGCTACGGCTACACCTTC
-,TRBV6-6,TRBJ2-1,-,CATRPPVGGEQFF,TGTGCTACACGTCCTCCGGTGGGGGGTGAGCAGTTCTTC
-,TRBV24-1,TRBJ2-1,TRBD2,CATSDPGTRGTVEQFF,TGTGCCACCAGTGATCCTGGGACTAGGGGAACGGTAGAGCAGTTCTTC
-,TRBV12-3/TRBV12-4,TRBJ2-3,TRBD2,CAGSLIIAGGGIDTDTQYF,TGTGCCGGCAGTTTAATAATAGCGGGAGGCGGTATTGACACAGATACGCAGTATTTT
many,TRBV28,TRBJ2-3,-,CASSLPTELTDTQYF,TGTGCCAGCAGTTTGCCGACGGAGTTAACAGATACGCAGTATTTT
-,TRBV11-2,TRBJ2-2,-,CVSSFAGSDTGELFF,TGTGTCAGTAGCTTTGCGGGATCGGACACCGGGGAGCTGTTTTTT
-,TRBV11-1,TRBJ2-5,TRBD1,CGSNGQVGVETQYF,TGTGGCAGCAATGGACAGGTGGGGGTGGAGACCCAGTACTTC
-,TRBV29-1,TRBJ2-7,TRBD2,CSVGVSGSYEQYF,TGCAGCGTTGGTGTTAGCGGGAGCTATGAGCAGTACTTC
-,TRBV12-3/TRBV12-4,TRBJ2-5,TRBD2,CVSGEGSGDQETQYF,TGTGTCAGCGGGGAGGGTAGCGGGGACCAAGAGACCCAGTACTTC
-,TRBV6-2/TRBV6-3,TRBJ2-2,-,CASSPQDGEELFF,TGTGCCAGCAGTCCGCAGGACGGCGAGGAGCTGTTTTTT
-,TRBV29-1,TRBJ2-3,-,CSGLSRRGTDTQYF,TGCAGCGGTCTAAGCAGGAGGGGAACAGATACGCAGTATTTT
-,TRBV11-2,TRBJ2-7,-,CASSLSSEITYGPYF,TGTGCCAGCAGCTTATCCTCGGAGATTACCTACGGGCCGTACTTC
-,TRBV10-3,TRBJ2-7,-,CATNEAGQEQYF,TGTGCCACCAATGAGGCCGGGCAAGAGCAGTACTTC
few,TRBV4-2,TRBJ2-7,TRBD2,CASNGKPGLAGGLHEQYF,TGTGCCAGCAATGGAAAACCTGGACTAGCGGGAGGGCTACACGAGCAGTACTTC
medium-sized,TRBV29-1,TRBJ1-1,-,CSVSLRISNTEAFF,TGCAGCGTTAGTTTGAGGATCTCGAACACTGAAGCTTTCTTT
-,TRBV4-3,TRBJ2-1,-,CASRQDLGRCSYNEQFF,TGCGCCAGCCGCCAAGATCTTGGCAGGTGCTCCTACAATGAGCAGTTCTTC
-,TRBV4-1,TRBJ2-1,-,CASSQENIYNEQPF,TGCGCCAGCAGCCAAGAGAATATATACAATGAGCAGCCCTTC
-,TRBV11-2,TRBJ2-7,TRBD1,CASSFIQGAIGNEQYF,TGTGCCAGCAGCTTCATACAGGGGGCCATTGGTAACGAGCAGTACTTC